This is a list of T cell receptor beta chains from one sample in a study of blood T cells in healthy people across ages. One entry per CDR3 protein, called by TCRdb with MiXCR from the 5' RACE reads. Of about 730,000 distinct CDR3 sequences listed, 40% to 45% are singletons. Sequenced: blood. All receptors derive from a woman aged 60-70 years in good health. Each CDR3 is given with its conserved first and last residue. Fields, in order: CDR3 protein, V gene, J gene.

CDR3: CSARDLRLAGEPGNEQYF
V: TRBV20-1
J: .

CDR3: CSARILGNTEAFF
V: TRBV20-1
J: TRBJ1-1

CDR3: CASSGLAGGPYNERFF
V: TRBV6-2/TRBV6-3
J: TRBJ2-1

CDR3: CAWIPRGDQPQHF
V: TRBV30
J: TRBJ1-5

CDR3: CASSLGLAPYNEQFF
V: TRBV11-3
J: TRBJ2-1

CDR3: CASMLSGAGEQYF
V: TRBV7-9
J: TRBJ2-7

CDR3: CASSLGGGELFF
V: TRBV12-3/TRBV12-4
J: TRBJ2-2

CDR3: CASSLHLGREQYF
V: TRBV21-1
J: TRBJ2-7

CDR3: CASSYSGTMNTEAFF
V: TRBV6-5
J: TRBJ1-1

CDR3: CASRTGTGGEAFF
V: TRBV28
J: TRBJ1-1

CDR3: CSAKTGGGGSEAFF
V: TRBV20-1
J: TRBJ1-1

CDR3: CASSYILAGGVSYNEQFF
V: TRBV6-2/TRBV6-3
J: TRBJ2-1

CDR3: CASSGEKQFF
V: TRBV9
J: TRBJ2-1

CDR3: CASSVGGGSYGNEQFF
V: TRBV9
J: TRBJ2-1

CDR3: CASSLDRTSGIESAQYF
V: TRBV11-2
J: TRBJ2-3

CDR3: CASSFQYEKLFF
V: TRBV7-2
J: TRBJ1-4

CDR3: CASSKTGSGVGSPLHF
V: TRBV6-2/TRBV6-3
J: TRBJ1-6

CDR3: CASSPNIQGAGEKLFF
V: TRBV4-1
J: TRBJ1-4

CDR3: CSVDDGTVSGANVLTF
V: TRBV29-1
J: TRBJ2-6

CDR3: CASSDDRGWGETQYF
V: TRBV12-3/TRBV12-4
J: TRBJ2-5

CDR3: CSASRSQGNQPQHF
V: TRBV20-1
J: TRBJ1-5

CDR3: CASNQGVQYF
V: TRBV2
J: TRBJ2-7

CDR3: CASSLHRPEAFF
V: TRBV7-2
J: TRBJ1-1

CDR3: CATSRDGPNNEQYF
V: TRBV15
J: TRBJ2-5

CDR3: CSVEESLTIGDQYF
V: TRBV29-1
J: TRBJ2-5

CDR3: CASSGTSGETQYF
V: TRBV5-1
J: TRBJ2-5

CDR3: CSAYDTSSYNSPLHF
V: TRBV20-1
J: TRBJ1-6

CDR3: CSAPRAGYEQYF
V: TRBV20-1
J: TRBJ2-7

CDR3: CASSGGQGGYNEQFF
V: TRBV25-1
J: TRBJ2-1